Presented here are 12 T cell receptor beta chains from one specimen sequenced in a study of tumor and adjacent non-tumor tissue in lung cancer. Three rounds of nested PCR, following a modified ARM-PCR protocol, produced the TCRbeta library. TCRdb reprocessed the multiplex PCR reads via MiXCR and lists one record per CDR3 protein. Of 65,000 to 90,000 distinct CDR3 sequences in the sample, approximately 71% were seen once. This sample's RNA came from whole unsorted tissue. The sequenced sample consisted of lung tumor tissue. These receptors were obtained from a woman aged 70 to 79 with non-small cell lung cancer.

This clonotype has ten or more counts. This sequence joins TRBV6-6 and TRBJ2-3; D gene uncertain. V lost 6 bases and J 0 bases, leaving 13 bases between the germline ends. The length of the CDR3 is 15 residues. Germline V CDR1 and CDR2: MNHNY, SVGAGI (reference sequence). The CDR3 sequence: CASRKKQASTDTQYF. CDR3 bases: TGTGCCAGCAGAAAAAAGCAGGCTAGCACAGATACGCAGTATTTT.

The chain couples TRBV29-1 to TRBJ2-3, with 9 bases identical to TRBD2. Trimming removed 7 bases from V and 10 bases from J; junction bases left unmatched: 18. The germline CDR1 and CDR2 sequences are SQVTM and ANQGSEA. CDR3 size: 15 residues. CDR3 in amino acids: CSGHLAGRRTDAQYF. CDR3 nucleotide sequence: TGCAGCGGTCATCTAGCGGGACGAAGAACCGATGCGCAGTATTTT.

On this clonotype itself: One junction end disagrees with the germline gene, perhaps due to a read error. The chain employs TRBV14 and TRBJ2-1, with D tentatively TRBD1 (6 bases). The germline CDR1 and CDR2 sequences are SGHDN and FVKESK. The CDR3 totals 17 residues. The CDR3 region is CASSQLLWTDIDNEQFF. CDR3 coding DNA: TGTGCCAGTAGCCAGTTATTATGGACAGATATTGACAATGAGCAATTCTTC.

Remarks on this clonotype: A read error may explain this, as a much larger clone is one base away. The gene calls are TRBV13 and TRBJ1-1, with D possibly being TRBD1 (5 bases). Germline V gene lookup returns CDR1 PRHDT and CDR2 FYEKMQ (reference sequence). The CDR3 covers 14 residues. DNA of the CDR3: TGTGCCAGCAGCTTATCGGGGGGTGGTACTGAAACTTTCTTT. This sequence encodes CASSLSGGGTETFF.

This clonotype occurred many times. The chain uses TRBV12-3 or TRBV12-4 and TRBJ2-5; D gene ambiguous. The CDR3 extends over 13 amino acids. The V end was cut by 8 bases, the J end by 2 bases, with 12 bases between. The CDR3 bases are TGTGCCAGCGGGCGTGGCTTTCAAGAGACCCAGTACTTC. Its protein is CASGRGFQETQYF.

Concerning this clonotype: It may be a read error: a sequence one base away is much more abundant. The genes are TRBV5-1 and TRBJ2-5; TRBD1 might be the D (6 bases). The CDR3 runs 14 residues. From germline, CDR1 is SGHRS and CDR2 YFSETQ. The CDR3 sequence: CPSSENQGTETQYF. Here the CDR3 DNA reads TGCCCCAGCAGCGAAAACCAGGGGACAGAGACCCAGTACTTC.

As regards this clonotype: Sequence at one end of the junction differs from germline and may be a read error. The CDR3, as DNA: TGTGTCAGCAGTGAACTGCGGACCTTAGAGAATGAGCAGTTCTTC. This gives the protein CVSSELRTLENEQFF. The rearrangement uses TRBV6-1 and TRBJ2-1; D remains unclear. The length of the CDR3 is 15 residues. Germline V gene sequence: CDR1 MNHNS, CDR2 SASEGT.

Comment on this clonotype: The junction does not match germline at one end; this may be a read error. The chain links TRBV20-1 to TRBJ2-2; 9 positions match TRBD1. CDR1 is DFQATT and CDR2 is SNEGSKA in the germline V gene (reference sequence). The CDR3 contains 15 residues. CDR3 sequence reads: CSPRVGQGVTWELFF. The DNA of the CDR3 is TGCAGTCCTAGGGTGGGACAGGGCGTCACCTGGGAGCTGTTTTTT.

In regard to this clonotype: An end of the junction does not agree with germline; a read error may underlie this. The chain is built from TRBV29-1 and TRBJ2-3; 7 bases fit TRBD1. The germline V gene encodes CDR1 SQVTM and CDR2 ANQGSEA. The CDR3 spans 14 residues. The CDR3 spells CSVGDRASTDTRYF. The CDR3 coding sequence is TGTAGCGTGGGAGACAGGGCTAGCACAGATACGCGGTATTTT.

In the case of this clonotype: Compared with germline, one end of the junction differs, possibly owing to a read error. The chain's CDR3 is CTSNFARGTDTQYF. CDR3 DNA: TGCACCAGCAACTTTGCCAGGGGAACAGATACGCAGTATTTT. The V gene is TRBV5-1, the J gene TRBJ2-3; possibly TRBD1 for D (6 bases). The CDR3 extends over 14 amino acids. Germline CDR1 SGHRS, CDR2 YFSETQ.

On this clonotype: Given the absence of the conserved phenylalanine or tryptophan at the CDR3 end, a read error is likely. This chain joins TRBV24-1 and TRBJ2-5; possibly TRBD1 for D (5 bases). Germline loops: CDR1 KGHDR, CDR2 SFDVKD. The CDR3 runs 14 residues. DNA of the CDR3: TGTGTCACCAGTGATCCTGGACAAGTCCGGACCCAGTACCTC. Its protein product is CVTSDPGQVRTQYL.

This clonotype was recorded a few times. A much larger clone differs from this one at a single base, so this may be a read error. In this CDR3 the conserved last residue, phenylalanine or tryptophan, is missing, so a read error is likely. The gene calls are TRBV28 and TRBJ2-3, with TRBD1 identical over 8 bases. V was clipped by 6 bases and J by 4 bases; unmatched bases: 9. Per the germline V gene, CDR1 is MDHEN and CDR2 is SYDVKM. This CDR3 region has 15 residues. The CDR3 DNA sequence: TGTGCCAGCAGCGCTCGTGACAGGGGACCAGATACGCAGTATATT. Translated, it gives CASSARDRGPDTQYI.